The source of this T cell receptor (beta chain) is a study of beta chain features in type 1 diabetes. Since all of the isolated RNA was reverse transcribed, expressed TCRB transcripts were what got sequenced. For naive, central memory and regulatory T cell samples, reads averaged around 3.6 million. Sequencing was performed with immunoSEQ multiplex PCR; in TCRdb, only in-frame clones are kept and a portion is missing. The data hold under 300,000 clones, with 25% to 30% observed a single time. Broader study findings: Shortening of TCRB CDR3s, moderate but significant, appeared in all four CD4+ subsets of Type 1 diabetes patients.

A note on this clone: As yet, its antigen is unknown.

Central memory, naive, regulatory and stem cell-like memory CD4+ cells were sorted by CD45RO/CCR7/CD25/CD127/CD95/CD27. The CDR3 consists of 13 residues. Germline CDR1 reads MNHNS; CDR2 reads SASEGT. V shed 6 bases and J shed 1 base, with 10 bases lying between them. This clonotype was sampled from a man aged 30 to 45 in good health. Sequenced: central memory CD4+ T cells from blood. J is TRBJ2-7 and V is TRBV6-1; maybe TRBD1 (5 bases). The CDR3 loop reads CASSTGESYEQYF. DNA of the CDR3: TGTGCCAGCAGCACAGGAGAATCCTACGAGCAGTACTTC.